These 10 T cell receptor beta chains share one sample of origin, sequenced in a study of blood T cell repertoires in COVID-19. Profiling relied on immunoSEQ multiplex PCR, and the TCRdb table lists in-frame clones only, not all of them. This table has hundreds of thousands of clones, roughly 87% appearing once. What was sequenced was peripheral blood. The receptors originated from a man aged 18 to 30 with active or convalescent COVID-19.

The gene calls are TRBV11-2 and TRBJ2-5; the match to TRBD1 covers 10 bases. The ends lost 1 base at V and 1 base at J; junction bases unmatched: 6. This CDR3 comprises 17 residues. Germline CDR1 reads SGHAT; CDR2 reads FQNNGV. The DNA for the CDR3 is TGTGCCAGCAGCTTAGTGTCGGGACAGGGGCCCCAAGAGACCCAGTACTTC. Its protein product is CASSLVSGQGPQETQYF.

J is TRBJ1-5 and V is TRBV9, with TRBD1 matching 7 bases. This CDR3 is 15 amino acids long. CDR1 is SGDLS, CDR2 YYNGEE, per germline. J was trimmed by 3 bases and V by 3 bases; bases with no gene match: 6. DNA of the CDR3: TGTGCCAGCAGCGCAACGACAGGGTCCAATCAGCCCCAGCATTTT. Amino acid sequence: CASSATTGSNQPQHF.

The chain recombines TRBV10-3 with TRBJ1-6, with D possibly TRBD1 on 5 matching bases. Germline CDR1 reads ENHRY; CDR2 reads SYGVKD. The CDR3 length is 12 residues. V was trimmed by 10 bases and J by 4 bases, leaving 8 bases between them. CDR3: CATTDYNSPLHF. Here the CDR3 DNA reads TGTGCCACGACAGATTATAATTCACCCCTCCACTTT.

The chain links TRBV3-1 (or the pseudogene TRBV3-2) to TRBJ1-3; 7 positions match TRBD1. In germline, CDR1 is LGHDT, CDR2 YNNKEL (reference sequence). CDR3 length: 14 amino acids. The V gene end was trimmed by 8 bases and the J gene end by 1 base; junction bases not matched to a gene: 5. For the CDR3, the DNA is TGTGCCAGCCACCACAGGGGATCTGGAAACACCATATATTTT. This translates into CASHHRGSGNTIYF.

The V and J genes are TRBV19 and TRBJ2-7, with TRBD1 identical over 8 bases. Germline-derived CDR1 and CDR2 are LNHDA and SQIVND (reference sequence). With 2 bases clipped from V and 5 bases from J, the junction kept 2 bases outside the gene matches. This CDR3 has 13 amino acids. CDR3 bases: TGTGCCAGTAGTATATCGGACAGGGACGAGCAGTACTTC. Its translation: CASSISDRDEQYF.

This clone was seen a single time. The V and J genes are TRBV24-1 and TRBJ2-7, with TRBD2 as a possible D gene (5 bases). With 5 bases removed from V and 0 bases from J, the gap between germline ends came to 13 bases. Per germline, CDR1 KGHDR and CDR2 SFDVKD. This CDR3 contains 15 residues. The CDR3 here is CATSGPTRNSYEQYF. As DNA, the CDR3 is TGTGCCACCAGTGGCCCTACTAGGAACTCCTACGAGCAGTACTTC.

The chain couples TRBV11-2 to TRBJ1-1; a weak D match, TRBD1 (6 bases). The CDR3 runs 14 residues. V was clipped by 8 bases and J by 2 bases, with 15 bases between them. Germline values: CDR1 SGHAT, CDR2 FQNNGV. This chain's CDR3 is CASSIGTFNTEAFF. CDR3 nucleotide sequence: TGTGCCAGCTCTATCGGGACATTCAACACTGAAGCTTTCTTT.

CDR3 sequence: CASSYRWGDTEAFF. The CDR3 coding sequence is TGTGCCAGCAGTTACAGGTGGGGCGATACTGAAGCTTTCTTT. The chain recombines TRBV6-5 with TRBJ1-1; maybe TRBD1 (5 bases). The germline V gene encodes CDR1 MNHEY and CDR2 SVGAGI. This CDR3 is built from 14 residues. Between the trimmed V and J ends, which lost 2 bases and 5 bases, there was a span of 12 bases.

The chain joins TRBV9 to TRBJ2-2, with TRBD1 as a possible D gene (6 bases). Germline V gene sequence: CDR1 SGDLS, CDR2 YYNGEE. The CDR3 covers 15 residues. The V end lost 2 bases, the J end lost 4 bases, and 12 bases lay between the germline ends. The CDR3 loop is CASSVRDMGTGELFF. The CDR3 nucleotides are TGTGCCAGCAGCGTCCGGGACATGGGCACCGGGGAGCTGTTTTTT.

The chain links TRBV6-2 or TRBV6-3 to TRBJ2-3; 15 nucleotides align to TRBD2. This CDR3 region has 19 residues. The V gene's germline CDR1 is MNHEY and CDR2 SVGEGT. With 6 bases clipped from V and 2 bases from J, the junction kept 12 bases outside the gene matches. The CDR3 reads CASSDASGLAGGHTDTQYF. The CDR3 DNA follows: TGTGCCAGCAGCGATGCGTCGGGACTAGCGGGGGGCCACACAGATACGCAGTATTTT.